This T cell receptor beta chain comes out of a study of cytomegalovirus exposure and HLA in healthy donors. This CDR3 region has 16 residues. Germline-derived CDR1 and CDR2 are SGHTA and FQGNSA. Trimming stripped 2 bases from V and 3 bases from J, with 16 bases between. Primers for the PCR totalled 60 Vbeta and 13 Jbeta. The table came from immunoSEQ multiplex PCR; TCRdb's copy has only in-frame clones and leaves some out. This repertoire comprises around 140,000 clones; its ten largest clones make up over 1.5%. The chain recombines TRBV7-2 with TRBJ1-1; a possible D gene is TRBD1 (5 bases). This receptor was obtained from a man aged 18 to 29 in good health and CMV-seronegative. Sequences were obtained from PBMCs. In nucleotides, the CDR3 is TGTGCCAGCAGCTTACTGGACACTCTTTGGGACACTGAAGCTTTCTTT. Translated: CASSLLDTLWDTEAFF.